The clone carrying this T cell receptor beta chain has just a few counts. Its antigen is unknown. The sample carries other DNA sequences with the same CDR3. The J segment lost 2 bases and the V segment lost 5 bases, leaving 5 bases of the junction unmatched. This CDR3 contains 15 residues. Per germline, CDR1 SGHTA and CDR2 FQGNSA. The sample belongs to a study of beta chain features in type 1 diabetes. Findings and limits, study-wide: Sequencing from cDNA could over-represent high-TCR-expressing cells. In type 1 diabetes patients, VDJ junctions had fewer insertions; deletions at these junctions were more frequent. The study found moderately but significantly shorter TCRB CDR3s in all four CD4+ subsets of Type 1 diabetes patients.

Reverse transcription of all isolated RNA meant that expressed TCRB transcripts were sequenced. Measured with immunoSEQ multiplex PCR; TCRdb has only the in-frame clones, and not every one. The repertoire holds about 660,000 clones, with around 15% as singletons. The rearrangement uses TRBV7-2 and TRBJ2-3, with 9 bases aligning to TRBD2. This receptor was taken from a man aged 18 to 30 with type 1 diabetes. The sequencing input was naive CD4+ T cells from blood. This chain's CDR3 is CASSLSSGVTDTQYF. The CDR3 DNA reads as TGTGCCAGCAGCCTTTCTAGCGGGGTCACAGATACGCAGTATTTT.